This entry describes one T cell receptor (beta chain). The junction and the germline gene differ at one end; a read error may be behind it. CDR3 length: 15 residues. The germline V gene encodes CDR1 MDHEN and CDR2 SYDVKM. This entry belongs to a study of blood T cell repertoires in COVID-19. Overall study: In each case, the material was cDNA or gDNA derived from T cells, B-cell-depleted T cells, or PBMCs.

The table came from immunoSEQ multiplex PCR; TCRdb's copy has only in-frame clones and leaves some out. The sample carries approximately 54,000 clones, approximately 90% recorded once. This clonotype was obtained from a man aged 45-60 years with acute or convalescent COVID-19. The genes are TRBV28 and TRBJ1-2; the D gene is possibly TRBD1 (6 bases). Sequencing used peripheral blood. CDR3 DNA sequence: TGTGCCAGCAGTGAACCGTCCCGGGACACGCCTAGTTCTCGATTC. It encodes CASSEPSRDTPSSRF.